The source of this T cell receptor (beta chain) is a study of blood T cell repertoires in COVID-19. Study overall: Italy, Spain and the United States were the sources of the convalescent and acute COVID-19 samples. The cDNA or gDNA used as material had been derived from T cells, B-cell-depleted T cells, or PBMCs.

Trimming took off 0 bases at V and 2 bases at J, with 8 bases between the two ends. Germline V gives CDR1 SGHAT, CDR2 FQNNGV. The CDR3 covers 14 residues. Authors' methods: Amplification with reference gene primers provided the estimates of nucleated cell counts. Generated by immunoSEQ multiplex PCR, the TCRdb table keeps only in-frame clones and is missing some. The V and J calls and the clone size are those of that table, but D and trimming were determined from the DNA. The sample shows fewer than 150,000 clones, 85% of them seen only once. The V gene is TRBV11-2, the J gene TRBJ2-7, with a weak D call TRBD2 (5 bases). This clonotype originated in a human donor in a cohort sampled during active COVID-19. Material: peripheral blood. The CDR3 protein is CASSLEAGPYEQYF. CDR3 DNA sequence: TGTGCCAGCAGCTTAGAGGCGGGCCCCTACGAGCAGTACTTC.